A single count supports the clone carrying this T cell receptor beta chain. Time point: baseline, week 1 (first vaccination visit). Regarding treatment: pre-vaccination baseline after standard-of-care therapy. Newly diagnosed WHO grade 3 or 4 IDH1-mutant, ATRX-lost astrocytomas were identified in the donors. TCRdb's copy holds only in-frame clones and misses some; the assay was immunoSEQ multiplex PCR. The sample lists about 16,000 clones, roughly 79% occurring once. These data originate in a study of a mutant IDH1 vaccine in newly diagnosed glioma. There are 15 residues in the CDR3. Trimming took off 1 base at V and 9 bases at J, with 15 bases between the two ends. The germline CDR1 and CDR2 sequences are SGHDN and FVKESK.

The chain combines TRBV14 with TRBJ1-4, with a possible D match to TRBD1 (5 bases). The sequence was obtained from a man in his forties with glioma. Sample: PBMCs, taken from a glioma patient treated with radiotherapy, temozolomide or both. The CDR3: CASSQGRGEVQKLFF. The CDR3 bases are TGTGCCAGCAGCCAAGGGCGAGGGGAGGTCCAAAAACTGTTTTTT.